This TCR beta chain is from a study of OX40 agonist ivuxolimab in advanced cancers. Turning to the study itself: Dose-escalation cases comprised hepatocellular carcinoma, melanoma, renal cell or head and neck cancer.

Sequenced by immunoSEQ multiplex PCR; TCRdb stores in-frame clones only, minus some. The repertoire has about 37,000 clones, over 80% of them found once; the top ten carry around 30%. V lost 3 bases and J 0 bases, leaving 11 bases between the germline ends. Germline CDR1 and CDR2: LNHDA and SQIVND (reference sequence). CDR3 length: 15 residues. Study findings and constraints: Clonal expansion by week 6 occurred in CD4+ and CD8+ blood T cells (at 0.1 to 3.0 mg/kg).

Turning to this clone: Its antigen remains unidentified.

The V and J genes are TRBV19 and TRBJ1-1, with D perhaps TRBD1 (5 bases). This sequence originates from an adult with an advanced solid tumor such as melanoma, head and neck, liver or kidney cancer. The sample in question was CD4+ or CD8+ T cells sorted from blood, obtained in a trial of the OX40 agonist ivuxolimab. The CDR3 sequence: CASSISSGLNTEAFF. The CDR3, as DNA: TGTGCCAGTAGTATTTCGTCAGGGCTGAACACTGAAGCTTTCTTT.